This T cell receptor (beta chain) was sequenced in a study of T cells and Merkel cell carcinoma outcomes. Whole-study findings and limits: Reportedly, T-cell repertoire with density predicts Merkel cell carcinoma outcomes.

Concerning this clone itself: Its target is not known.

Profiled with immunoSEQ multiplex PCR; TCRdb holds only in-frame clones, not every one. Among about 10,000 clones listed, around four fifths were seen once. This TCR came from a human donor with Merkel cell carcinoma. The sample taken for sequencing was tumor tissue from Merkel cell carcinoma.

The CDR3 loop is CAHGPTSTDTQYF. CDR3 DNA: TGTGCCCACGGGCCGACTAGCACAGATACGCAGTATTTT. The chain has TRBV7-9 and TRBJ2-3, with unresolved D. Germline V gene data show CDR1 as SEHNR and CDR2 as FQNEAQ (reference sequence). The CDR3 spans 13 residues. V was shortened by 11 bases and J by 0 bases, with 12 bases between the two germline ends.